These T cell receptor beta chains were read from a single sample in a study of OX40 agonist ivuxolimab in advanced cancers. Repertoires were generated with immunoSEQ multiplex PCR, while TCRdb's copy carries only in-frame clones and drops some. This sample yields some 74,000 clones, of which more than 75% are seen a single time; less than 8% belongs to the top ten. The sample here was CD4+ or CD8+ T cells sorted from blood, taken in a trial of the OX40 agonist ivuxolimab. The receptors were sampled from an adult with an advanced solid tumor such as melanoma, head and neck, liver or kidney cancer. The conserved cysteine and the conserved F or W are not part of the CDR3 here. The D gene is left open where the match is weak.

V	D	J	CDR3
TRBV30	-	TRBJ1-4	AWSVLSGEKLF
TRBV6-1	-	TRBJ2-2	ASCLGYVGELF
TRBV29-1	-	TRBJ1-1	SVVGAVGLNTEAF
TRBV1	-	TRBJ1-1	TSSQGGRGSSNTEAF
TRBV5-5	-	TRBJ1-3	ASSLKGAGNTIY
TRBV10-3	TRBD2	TRBJ2-1	AIGSVAGAGYNEQF
TRBV18	TRBD1	TRBJ2-7	ASSLLQGIDEQY
TRBV7-9	-	TRBJ2-1	ASSHLNNEQF
TRBV12-5	-	TRBJ1-1	ASGLGLGATEAF
TRBV19	TRBD2	TRBJ2-7	ASSGSPGRVPSEQY
TRBV5-1	TRBD1	TRBJ2-5	ASSFGQGRETQY
TRBV4-3	-	TRBJ2-6	ASSPPAGSGANVLT
TRBV30	-	TRBJ1-2	AWSVTGVYT
TRBV4-2	-	TRBJ1-2	ASSLLGQDGYT
TRBV19	-	TRBJ2-7	ASGRPGDYEQY
TRBV5-1	TRBD1	TRBJ1-4	ASSLGQGYEKLF
TRBV5-1	TRBD2	TRBJ2-1	ASSLGEASGVDEQF
TRBV4-2	TRBD1	TRBJ1-5	ASSRTVTGAGGNQPQH
TRBV19	TRBD2	TRBJ2-5	ASSRGGRETQY
TRBV2	-	TRBJ2-2	ASSEVSTGELF
TRBV7-5	-	TRBJ2-3	ARSLGDSYTDTQY
TRBV7-2	-	TRBJ2-4	ASSPFVGKNIQY
TRBV2	TRBD2	TRBJ2-1	ASSVALAGGPGNEQF
TRBV5-6	TRBD2	TRBJ2-7	ASSSGTSGQY
TRBV27	TRBD2	TRBJ2-7	ASSWFSGRAGEQY
TRBV19	-	TRBJ1-4	ASGQQVNEKLF
TRBV5-5	TRBD2	TRBJ2-5	ASSLGPLASGSGTQY
TRBV25-1	-	TRBJ1-6	ASSESGVLGLSPLH
TRBV4-1	-	TRBJ1-4	ASSQDRGEKLF
TRBV29-1	-	TRBJ1-1	SGSGQNTEAF
TRBV5-1	-	TRBJ2-7	ASSFMGVYEQY
TRBV30	-	TRBJ1-5	AWSRQADQPQH
TRBV30	-	TRBJ2-2	AWSVGVRTGELF
TRBV2	TRBD1	TRBJ2-2	ASILPRGQGAGELF
TRBV11-2	-	-	ASSFDRSHYEQY
TRBV11-2	TRBD1	TRBJ2-5	ASSSGQSPGWETQY
TRBV6-5	-	TRBJ1-1	ASSLRNAF